This entry describes one T cell receptor beta chain. The antigen is unknown. CDR3 length equals 15 residues. Trimming removed 2 bases at V and 4 bases at J, with 11 bases between. CDR1 is MDHEN, CDR2 SYDVKM, per germline. Sequenced by immunoSEQ multiplex PCR; TCRdb stores in-frame clones only, minus some. The table has roughly 110,000 clones, around 93% seen once. The sample comes from a study of OX40 agonist ivuxolimab in advanced cancers. Study at large: In this cohort, patients received ivuxolimab, an agonistic anti-OX40 (CD134) antibody. Regarding the study as a whole: Both CD4+ and CD8+ T cell populations in blood had undergone clonal expansion by week 6 at 0.1 to 3.0 mg/kg. What antigens the expanded peripheral T cells recognized was never established. Averaging showed that CD8+ T cells had more expanded clones than CD4+ did.

The chain combines TRBV28 with TRBJ2-2; D is possibly TRBD2 (6 bases). Sequencing used CD4+ or CD8+ T cells sorted from blood, obtained in a trial of the OX40 agonist ivuxolimab. The clonotype originates from an adult with an advanced solid tumor such as melanoma, head and neck, liver or kidney cancer. DNA for the CDR3: TGTGCCAGCAGTTTAGGGGGAGCGGGCACCGGGGAGCTGTTTTTT. Its protein is CASSLGGAGTGELFF.